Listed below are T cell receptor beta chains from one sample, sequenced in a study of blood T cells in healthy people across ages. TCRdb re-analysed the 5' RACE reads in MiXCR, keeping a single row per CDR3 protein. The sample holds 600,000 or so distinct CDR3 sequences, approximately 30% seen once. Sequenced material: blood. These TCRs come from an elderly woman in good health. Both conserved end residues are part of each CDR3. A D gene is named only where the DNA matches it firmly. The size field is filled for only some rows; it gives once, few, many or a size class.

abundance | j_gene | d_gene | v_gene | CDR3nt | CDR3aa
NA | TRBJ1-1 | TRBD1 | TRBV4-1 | TGCGCCAGCAGCCACCGCGTTACTCCGGGACAGAGGAACACTGAAGCTTTCTTT | CASSHRVTPGQRNTEAFF
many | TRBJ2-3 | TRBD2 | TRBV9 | TGTGCCAGCAGCGCTGTAGCGGGGGCTAGCACAGATACGCAGTATTTT | CASSAVAGASTDTQYF
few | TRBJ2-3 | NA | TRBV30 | TGTGCCTGGAGTGAGACTAGAAATACAGATACGCAGTATTTT | CAWSETRNTDTQYF
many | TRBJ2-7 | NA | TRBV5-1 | TGCGCCAGCAGCTTGGAATGGCGACAGGCCCCCTACGAGCAGTACTTC | CASSLEWRQAPYEQYF
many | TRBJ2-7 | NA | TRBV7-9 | TGTGCCAGCTCCCAGACAGGAAGCTCCTACGAGCAGTACTTC | CASSQTGSSYEQYF
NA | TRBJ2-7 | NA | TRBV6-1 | TGTGCCAGCACCCACCTCATAGCCTACGAGCAGTACTTC | CASTHLIAYEQYF
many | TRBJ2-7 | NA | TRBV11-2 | TGTGCCAGCAGCTTAGACCGGGTGCTCTACGAGCAGTACTTC | CASSLDRVLYEQYF
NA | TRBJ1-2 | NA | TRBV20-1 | TGCAGTGCGGAAAGGGGTGTATCGGGCTACACCTTC | CSAERGVSGYTF
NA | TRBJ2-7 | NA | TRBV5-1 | TGCGCCAGCAGCATTGACCCCGATTACGAGCAGTACTTC | CASSIDPDYEQYF
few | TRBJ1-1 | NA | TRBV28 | TGTGCCAGCAGTTTGGCCTTTGGAGGCAGGGGTCCGAACACTGAAGCTTTCTTT | CASSLAFGGRGPNTEAFF
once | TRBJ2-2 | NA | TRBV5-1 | TGCGCCAGCAGCTTGGAAGGGGTCGGGGAGCTGTTTTTT | CASSLEGVGELFF
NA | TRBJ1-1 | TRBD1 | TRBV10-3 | TGTGCCATCAGTGAGATTGCAGGGGGATCCACTGAAGCTTTCTTT | CAISEIAGGSTEAFF
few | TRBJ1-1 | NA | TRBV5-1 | TGCGCCAGCAGCTTGGCCTCCGGGGTTGGGAGCACTGAAGCTTTCTTT | CASSLASGVGSTEAFF
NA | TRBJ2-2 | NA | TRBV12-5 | TGTGCTAGTGGTTTGGGGCCCTCCACCGGGGAGCTGTTTTTT | CASGLGPSTGELFF
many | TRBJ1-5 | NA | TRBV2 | TGTGCCAGCAGTGCCGTGGGCTATAGCAATCAGCCCCAGCATTTT | CASSAVGYSNQPQHF
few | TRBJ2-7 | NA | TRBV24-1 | TGTGCCACCAGTGAGACGGGGCCAGGGAATGAGCAGTACTTC | CATSETGPGNEQYF
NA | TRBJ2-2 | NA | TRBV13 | TGTGCCAGCAGCTTAGCATTGGGGGCGAACACCGGGGAGCTGTTTTTT | CASSLALGANTGELFF
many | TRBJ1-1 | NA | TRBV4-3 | TGCGCCAGCAGCCAAGCAGCTCGGGTCGGGGGGAACACTGAAGCTTTCTTT | CASSQAARVGGNTEAFF
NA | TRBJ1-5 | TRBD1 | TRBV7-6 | TGTGCCAGCAGCTTAACTTCTCGGACAGGGTCAAATCAGCCCCAGCATTTT | CASSLTSRTGSNQPQHF
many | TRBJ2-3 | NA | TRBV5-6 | TGTGCCAGCAGCTTGGGGGGGAGTGGCACAGATACGCAGTATTTT | CASSLGGSGTDTQYF
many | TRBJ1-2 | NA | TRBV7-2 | TGTGCCAGCAGCTTAGGCCTAGCACTACCCTATGGCTACACCTTC | CASSLGLALPYGYTF
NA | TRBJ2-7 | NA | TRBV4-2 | TGTGCCGGCAGCCAAGAAACGGGAATGGGCGAGCAGTACTTC | CAGSQETGMGEQYF
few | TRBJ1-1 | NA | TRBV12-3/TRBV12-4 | TGTGCCAGCAGTTTTCGGCCTGAGGCTGAAGCTTTCTTT | CASSFRPEAEAFF
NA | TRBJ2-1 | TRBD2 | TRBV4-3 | TGCGCCAGCAGCCCTTTAGCGGGGCTACCCCCTGACTCCTACAATGAGCAGTTCTTC | CASSPLAGLPPDSYNEQFF
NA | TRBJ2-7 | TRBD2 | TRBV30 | TGTGCCTGGGGGGACCTAGCGGAAGACGAGCAGTACTTC | CAWGDLAEDEQYF
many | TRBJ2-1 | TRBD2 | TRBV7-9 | TGTGCCAGCAGCCAAACCCGGGGGGGCCAGGGTGAGCAGTTCTTC | CASSQTRGGQGEQFF
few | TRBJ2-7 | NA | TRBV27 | TGTGCCAGCATCTTTTACAATGAGCAGTACTTC | CASIFYNEQYF
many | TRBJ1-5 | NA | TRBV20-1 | TGCAGTGCTAACCACATAGGGGGTTCAGGGCAGCCCCAGCATTTT | CSANHIGGSGQPQHF
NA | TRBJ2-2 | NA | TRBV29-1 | TGCAGCGTTCGAGTGGGGGCGAACACCGGGGAGCTGTTTTTT | CSVRVGANTGELFF
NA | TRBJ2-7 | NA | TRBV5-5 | TGTGCCAGCAGCTTGGAGGGGGGGCTACCCTACGAGCAGTACTTC | CASSLEGGLPYEQYF
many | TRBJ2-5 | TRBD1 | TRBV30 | TGTGCCTGGAGTCGGAACAGGGGTATTGGAGAGACCCAGTACTTC | CAWSRNRGIGETQYF
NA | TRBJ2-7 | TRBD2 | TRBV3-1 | TGTGCCAGCAGCCTCGTAGCGGGGGGGCCTTACGATGAGCAGTACTTC | CASSLVAGGPYDEQYF
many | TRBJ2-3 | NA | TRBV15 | TGTGCCACCAGCAGAGATTGGTCAGTGGGCACAGATACGCAGTATTTT | CATSRDWSVGTDTQYF
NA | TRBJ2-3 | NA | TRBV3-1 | TGTGCCAGCAACAAGGAGCTCCCAGATACGCAGTATTTT | CASNKELPDTQYF